This T cell receptor beta chain originates from a study of blood T cell repertoires in COVID-19. The V gene end was trimmed by 8 bases and the J gene end by 0 bases; junction bases not matched to a gene: 10. Germline V gene lookup returns CDR1 MDHEN and CDR2 SYDVKM. This CDR3 region has 16 residues. Which cohort a participant joined came from the clinical history participants gave. Authors' processing steps: Reference gene primer amplification in the assay estimated nucleated cell counts. Only in-frame clones appear in the TCRdb table, and some are missing; sequencing was by immunoSEQ multiplex PCR. That table is the source of V, J and clone size, and D and trimming were worked out from the DNA. Found here are approximately 490,000 clones, around 90% of them singletons; the top ten hold around 0.7%. This clone was observed a handful of times.

What was sequenced was PBMCs or T cells enriched from blood (not recorded which). The clonotype was recovered from a woman between 18 and 30 years old who had recovered from COVID-19. V gene TRBV28 combines with J gene TRBJ1-1; 9 bases are shared with TRBD1. CDR3 region: CASRGDRDFMNTEAFF. The CDR3 DNA reads TGTGCCAGCCGGGGGGACAGGGATTTTATGAACACTGAAGCTTTCTTT.